This TCR beta chain derives from a study of blood T cell repertoires in COVID-19. Germline trimming cut 1 base from V and 10 bases from J; bases unmatched to any gene: 4. CDR1 is SNHLY, CDR2 FYNNEI, per germline. The CDR3 has 14 amino acids. Generated by immunoSEQ multiplex PCR, the TCRdb table keeps only in-frame clones and is missing some. The table has approximately 61,000 clones, approximately 80% seen once. This receptor was identified in a man older than 75 with active or convalescent COVID-19. The chain has TRBV2 and TRBJ2-3, with 11 bases identical to TRBD2. The sample taken for sequencing was peripheral blood. The CDR3 loop is CASSEELAGEAQYF. CDR3 sequence (DNA): TGTGCCAGCAGTGAAGAACTAGCGGGGGAGGCGCAGTATTTT.